These 19 T cell receptor beta chains originate from one sample sequenced in a study of cytomegalovirus exposure and HLA in healthy donors. With 60 Vbeta and 13 Jbeta primers, the PCR was carried out. Generated by immunoSEQ multiplex PCR, the TCRdb table keeps only in-frame clones and is missing some. Of over 150,000 clones detected, 65% to 80% appear once; the ten largest clones hold roughly 4.2%. Sequencing was carried out using PBMCs. These receptors came from a man between 40 and 49 years old in good health and CMV-seronegative.

This clone was seen once. J is TRBJ2-2 and V is TRBV18, with 9 bases lining up with TRBD1. Germline CDR1 KGHSH, CDR2 LQKENI. Trimming cost V 5 bases and J 5 bases; bases outside gene matches: 9. This CDR3 is 16 amino acids long. This CDR3 is CASSFAGTGFTGELFF. DNA for the CDR3: TGTGCCAGCTCATTTGCCGGGACAGGGTTTACCGGGGAGCTGTTTTTT.

The chain couples TRBV28 to TRBJ1-4, with D unresolved. Trimming cost V 5 bases and J 6 bases, with 22 bases left between them. Per germline, CDR1 MDHEN and CDR2 SYDVKM. CDR3 size: 17 residues. The CDR3 nucleotides read TGTGCCAGCAGTCTATACGTCGGCACACCGGCGGATGAAAAACTGTTTTTT. Its translation: CASSLYVGTPADEKLFF.

CDR3 protein: CASSVATSGGYQETQYF. CDR3 sequence (DNA): TGTGCCAGCAGCGTAGCGACAAGCGGGGGGTACCAAGAGACCCAGTACTTC. The chain employs TRBV9 and TRBJ2-5; TRBD2 matches at 9 bases. Germline-derived CDR1 and CDR2 are SGDLS and YYNGEE. CDR3 size: 17 residues. V was pared by 0 bases and J by 0 bases, with 6 bases of the junction left unmatched. Combining the CDR3 with reference TRBV9 and TRBJ2-5 gives the whole variable domain DSGVTQTPKHLITATGQRVTLRCSPRSGDLSVYWYQQSLDQGLQFLIQYYNGEERAKGNILERFSAQQFPDLHSELNLSSLELGDSALYFCASSVATSGGYQETQYFGPGTRLLVL.

The chain employs TRBV10-3 and TRBJ2-2; D is unclear. The CDR3 length is 16 residues. The germline V gene has CDR1 ENHRY and CDR2 SYGVKD. V dropped 1 base and J dropped 6 bases, with 15 bases sitting between them. The CDR3 is CAISEFYSPGSGELFF. The CDR3 region has the DNA TGTGCCATCAGTGAGTTTTACAGCCCAGGTTCCGGGGAGCTGTTTTTT.

The J gene is TRBJ1-2, the V gene TRBV7-2, with D perhaps TRBD1 (5 bases). Germline assignment: CDR1 SGHTA and CDR2 FQGNSA. V shed 6 bases and J shed 8 bases, with 19 bases lying between them. The CDR3 spans 14 residues. The CDR3 spells CASRRPIRGYGYTF. Here the CDR3 DNA reads TGTGCCAGCAGAAGGCCAATAAGGGGTTACGGCTACACCTTC.

V gene TRBV28 combines with J gene TRBJ2-5, with TRBD2 matching over 7 bases. The CDR3 loop spans 14 amino acids. CDR1 MDHEN and CDR2 SYDVKM come from the germline V gene. V lost 5 bases to trimming and J lost 6 bases; unmatched junction nucleotides: 9. The CDR3 DNA sequence: TGTGCCAGCAGTCCTCCTGGGGGGGGTAAGACCCAGTACTTC. This translates into CASSPPGGGKTQYF.

This sequence joins TRBV2 and TRBJ1-1; 7 positions agree with TRBD1. CDR3 length: 14 amino acids. V dropped 4 bases and J dropped 0; count of bases not matched to a gene: 2. Germline assignment: CDR1 SNHLY and CDR2 FYNNEI. CDR3 coding DNA: TGTGCCAGCAGTGTTCAGGGGGTGAACACTGAAGCTTTCTTT. It is translated as CASSVQGVNTEAFF.

This chain uses TRBV5-1 with TRBJ2-3; TRBD2 agrees at 7 bases. The CDR3 sequence is 12 residues long. J was trimmed by 4 bases and V by 7 bases; bases with no gene match: 3. Germline CDR1 and CDR2: SGHRS and YFSETQ. The CDR3 DNA sequence: TGCGCCAGCTCCGGACTAGCAGATACGCAGTATTTT. Translated, it gives CASSGLADTQYF.

The J gene is TRBJ2-2, the V gene TRBV11-3, with 7 nucleotides matching TRBD1. The CDR3 runs to 16 residues. The V gene end was trimmed by 0 bases and the J gene end by 0 bases; junction bases not matched to a gene: 1. CDR1 and CDR2 (germline): SGHNT, YENEEA. The CDR3 nucleotides read TGTGCCAGCAGCTTAGAAGGGACAGCGAACACCGGGGAGCTGTTTTTT. Its protein is CASSLEGTANTGELFF. The entire variable domain, with the rest obtained from reference TRBV11-3 and TRBJ2-2, is as follows: EAGVVQSPRYKIIEKKQPVAFWCNPISGHNTLYWYLQNLGQGPELLIRYENEEAVDDSQLPKDRFSAERLKGVDSTLKIQPAELGDSAVYLCASSLEGTANTGELFFGEGSRLTVL.

The chain recombines TRBV7-3 with TRBJ2-3, with D maybe TRBD2 (6 bases). The CDR3 has 14 amino acids. The V and J ends lost 2 bases and 5 bases respectively, with 11 bases between them. Germline V gene lookup returns CDR1 SGHTA and CDR2 FQGTGA. The CDR3 nucleotides read TGTGCCAGCAGCTTAGGGTTGGGGGGAGATACGCAGTATTTT. It specifies CASSLGLGGDTQYF.

The chain links TRBV4-1 to TRBJ1-1, with 10 nucleotides matching TRBD1. Germline assignment: CDR1 MGHRA and CDR2 YSYEKL. CDR3 length: 15 amino acids. V shed 5 bases and J 2 bases; nucleotides not matched to a gene: 5. The CDR3 nucleotides are TGCGCCAGCAGCTACCGGGACAGGGGAAACACTGAAGCTTTCTTT. This codes for CASSYRDRGNTEAFF.

The chain employs TRBV4-1 and TRBJ1-2; D gene ambiguous. The V and J ends lost 1 base and 5 bases respectively, with 20 bases between them. The CDR3 totals 17 residues. Germline CDR1 is MGHRA and CDR2 is YSYEKL. The CDR3 sequence is CASSQVAGSLPLYGYTF. The CDR3 nucleotides read TGCGCCAGCAGCCAAGTAGCGGGATCCTTGCCCCTATATGGCTACACCTTC.

This sequence joins TRBV11-2 and TRBJ1-6, with 7 positions matching TRBD1. The germline V gene has CDR1 SGHAT and CDR2 FQNNGV. CDR3 length equals 14 residues. With V trimmed by 6 bases and J by 9 bases, 8 bases remained unmatched. The DNA for the CDR3 is TGTGCCAGCAGTATGACAGGGTCAACTTCACCCCTCCACTTT. Translation: CASSMTGSTSPLHF.

J is TRBJ2-3 and V is TRBV28; no definite D call. V was trimmed by 4 bases and J by 2 bases, leaving 4 bases between them. The CDR3 has 12 amino acids. Germline CDR1 MDHEN, CDR2 SYDVKM. CDR3 sequence: CASSSITDTQYF. Here the CDR3 DNA reads TGTGCCAGCAGTTCAATCACAGATACGCAGTATTTT.

The chain combines TRBV9 with TRBJ2-6; D may be TRBD2 (6 bases). CDR1 is SGDLS, CDR2 YYNGEE, per germline. With 3 bases removed from V and 2 bases from J, the gap between germline ends came to 12 bases. This CDR3 region has 16 residues. The CDR3 DNA reads TGTGCCAGCAGCGCGGTGGGGGGAACTGGGGCCAACGTCCTGACTTTC. Amino acid sequence: CASSAVGGTGANVLTF.

This CDR3 is CASSIAEYTEAFF. As DNA, the CDR3 is TGTGCCAGCAGTATAGCTGAATACACTGAAGCTTTCTTT. The J gene is TRBJ1-1, the V gene TRBV27; D gene ambiguous. Germline CDR1 reads MNHEY; CDR2 reads SMNVEV (reference sequence). The CDR3 spans 13 residues. The V gene lost 5 bases and the J gene lost 3 bases, with 10 bases spanning the gap.

V is TRBV18 and J is TRBJ1-2; 7 positions agree with TRBD1. This CDR3 spans 14 amino acids. V was pared by 3 bases and J by 0 bases, with 1 base of the junction left unmatched. Per the germline V gene, CDR1 is KGHSH and CDR2 is LQKENI. The CDR3 nucleotides are TGTGCCAGCTCACCGGGACAGACTAACTATGGCTACACCTTC. It specifies CASSPGQTNYGYTF.

The J gene is TRBJ2-7, the V gene TRBV4-2, with 7 bases aligning to TRBD1. CDR1 is LGHNA, CDR2 YNFKEQ, per germline. This CDR3 region has 15 residues. J gave up 0 bases and V 9 bases, and 11 bases lay outside the gene matches. CDR3 residues: CASLTGIRFSYEQYF. DNA for the CDR3: TGTGCCAGTTTGACAGGGATAAGATTCTCCTACGAGCAGTACTTC.

The gene calls are TRBV7-8 and TRBJ1-3; 7 bases agree with TRBD1. Trimming at V came to 4 bases and at J to 2 bases, leaving 2 bases not matched to a gene. CDR3 length: 14 amino acids. Germline V gene sequence: CDR1 SGHVS, CDR2 FQNEAQ. The CDR3 spells CASSSGTAGNTIYF. The CDR3 nucleotides read TGTGCCAGCAGCTCCGGGACAGCTGGAAACACCATATATTTT.